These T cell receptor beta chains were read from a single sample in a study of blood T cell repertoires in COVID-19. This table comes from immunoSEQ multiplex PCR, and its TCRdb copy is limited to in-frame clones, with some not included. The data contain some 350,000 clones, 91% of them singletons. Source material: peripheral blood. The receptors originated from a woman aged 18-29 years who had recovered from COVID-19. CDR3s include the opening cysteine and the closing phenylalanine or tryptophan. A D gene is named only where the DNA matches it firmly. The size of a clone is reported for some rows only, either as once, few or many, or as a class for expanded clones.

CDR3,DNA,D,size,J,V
CASSLDVGGPGDEQFF,TGTGCCAGCAGCTTAGACGTGGGAGGGCCTGGGGATGAGCAGTTCTTC,TRBD2,-,TRBJ2-1,TRBV11-2
CASSRGTSGSYNEQFF,TGTGCCAGCAGCAGAGGGACTAGCGGGAGTTATAATGAGCAGTTCTTC,TRBD2,-,TRBJ2-1,TRBV6-2/TRBV6-3
CAWSSGQANTEAFF,TGTGCCTGGAGCTCGGGACAGGCAAACACTGAAGCTTTCTTT,TRBD1,-,TRBJ1-1,TRBV30
CASSLRKDGQNYGYTF,TGTGCCAGCAGCTTGCGAAAGGACGGACAGAACTATGGCTACACCTTC,-,-,TRBJ1-2,TRBV11-3
CSVEREAFF,TGCAGCGTTGAGAGAGAAGCTTTCTTT,-,-,TRBJ1-1,TRBV29-1
CASSLAGLAGVSPDTQYF,TGTGCCAGCAGCTTGGCGGGACTAGCGGGAGTTTCTCCAGATACGCAGTATTTT,TRBD2,once,TRBJ2-3,TRBV7-9
CASSLSVAAYSNQPQHF,TGTGCCAGCAGTTTGAGCGTGGCAGCTTATAGCAATCAGCCCCAGCATTTT,-,-,TRBJ1-5,TRBV28
CASSLLAGGPETQYF,TGTGCCAGCAGTCTACTAGCGGGAGGGCCCGAGACCCAGTACTTC,TRBD2,once,TRBJ2-5,TRBV6-5
CASSLYRDIQNEQFF,TGTGCCAGCTCACTTTACCGGGACATTCAGAATGAGCAGTTCTTC,-,once,TRBJ2-1,TRBV18
CASSFLHGGPRIVGMFNEQFF,TGTGCCAGCAGCTTTCTCCATGGAGGGCCAAGGATTGTGGGAATGTTCAATGAGCAGTTCTTC,-,-,TRBJ2-1,TRBV7-8
CAISESKTSGRSWSQYF,TGTGCCATCAGTGAGTCGAAAACTAGCGGGAGGTCGTGGTCGCAGTATTTT,TRBD2,-,TRBJ2-3,TRBV10-3
CSATGGGEKLFF,TGCAGCGCGACAGGCGGGGGTGAAAAACTGTTTTTT,-,once,TRBJ1-4,TRBV29-1
CSAGGQTYLDGYTF,TGCAGCGCTGGGGGACAAACCTATCTCGATGGCTACACCTTC,-,-,TRBJ1-2,TRBV29-1
CASSPLAGATEAFF,TGTGCCAGCTCACCACTAGCAGGGGCCACTGAAGCTTTCTTT,-,once,TRBJ1-1,TRBV18
CASSSTRSYGYTF,TGCGCCAGCAGCTCCACAAGATCCTATGGCTACACCTTC,-,-,TRBJ1-2,TRBV5-1
CASSDPGQGGGSPLHF,TGTGCCAGCAGTGACCCGGGACAGGGAGGCGGGTCACCCCTCCACTTT,TRBD1,-,TRBJ1-6,TRBV6-2/TRBV6-3
CASSFSAIYF,TGTGCCAGCAGTTTTAGCGCCATATATTTT,-,-,TRBJ1-3,TRBV12-3/TRBV12-4
CASSPGVQAGELFF,TGTGCCAGCAGCCCAGGCGTCCAGGCCGGGGAGCTGTTTTTT,-,few,TRBJ2-2,TRBV7-2
CASSFWQTGEQFF,TGTGCCAGCAGTTTTTGGCAGACGGGTGAGCAGTTCTTC,-,few,TRBJ2-1,TRBV12-3/TRBV12-4
CAGSYDSNTGELFF,TGTGCCGGCAGTTACGACAGCAACACCGGGGAGCTGTTTTTT,-,-,TRBJ2-2,TRBV6-5
CASSAGTGISYNSPLHF,TGTGCCAGTAGTGCCGGGACAGGAATTTCCTATAATTCACCCCTCCACTTT,TRBD1,-,TRBJ1-6,TRBV19
CASSLGTSLNEQFF,TGTGCCAGCTCACTTGGGACTAGTTTAAATGAGCAGTTCTTC,TRBD2,once,TRBJ2-1,TRBV18
CAISESGTSRPLSSYNEQFF,TGTGCCATCAGTGAGTCGGGGACTAGCCGCCCCCTGAGCTCCTACAATGAGCAGTTCTTC,TRBD2,-,TRBJ2-1,TRBV10-3
CASSQEPGTRVPDTQYF,TGTGCCAGCAGCCAGGAACCCGGGACTAGAGTCCCAGATACGCAGTATTTT,TRBD2,-,TRBJ2-3,TRBV5-4
CASGLVPTSGPLSRTDTQYF,TGTGCTAGTGGTTTGGTACCGACTAGCGGCCCGCTTTCCCGAACAGATACGCAGTATTTT,TRBD2,-,TRBJ2-3,TRBV12-5
CASNIDGAYNSPLHF,TGTGCCAGCAACATAGACGGGGCCTATAATTCACCCCTCCACTTT,-,-,TRBJ1-6,TRBV6-5
CASSLGGGNNEQFF,TGTGCCAGTAGTCTCGGCGGGGGCAACAATGAGCAGTTCTTC,-,-,TRBJ2-1,TRBV19
CASTSFAGAWAGELFF,TGTGCCAGTACCTCCTTTGCGGGAGCGTGGGCCGGGGAGCTGTTTTTT,TRBD2,-,TRBJ2-2,TRBV19
CASSGSLDRDSGNTIYF,TGTGCCAGCAGCGGTAGCCTCGACAGGGACTCTGGAAACACCATATATTTT,TRBD1,-,TRBJ1-3,TRBV9
CASSEMGQINEKLFF,TGTGCCAGCAGTGAAATGGGACAGATTAATGAAAAACTGTTTTTT,TRBD1,-,TRBJ1-4,TRBV2
CASSSMGQRLSGNTIYF,TGTGCCAGCAGTTCTATGGGGCAGCGACTCTCTGGAAACACCATATATTTT,-,once,TRBJ1-3,TRBV27
CASSSGQGVGNQPQHF,TGTGCCAGCAGTTCAGGACAGGGGGTAGGCAATCAGCCCCAGCATTTT,TRBD1,-,TRBJ1-5,TRBV6-2/TRBV6-3
CASSRIAGGPSGTDTQYF,TGTGCCAGCAGCCGAATAGCGGGAGGGCCCTCTGGCACAGATACGCAGTATTTT,TRBD2,-,TRBJ2-3,TRBV6-2/TRBV6-3
CASSLAGTTYYNEQFF,TGCGCCAGCAGCTTGGCCGGGACTACCTACTACAATGAGCAGTTCTTC,TRBD2,-,TRBJ2-1,TRBV5-1